The 5 T cell receptor beta chains given below trace back to one sample, sequenced in a study of blood T cell repertoires in COVID-19. TCRdb keeps only in-frame clones here, not all; method: immunoSEQ multiplex PCR. The sample yields approximately 77,000 clones, 80% seen once. Sequences were obtained from peripheral blood. The receptor set was obtained from a woman in her sixties or seventies with acute or convalescent COVID-19.

The chain couples TRBV6-2 or TRBV6-3 to TRBJ1-1; 8 nucleotides align to TRBD1. Germline V gives CDR1 MNHEY, CDR2 SVGEGT. The CDR3 loop spans 16 amino acids. V shed 4 bases, J shed 8 bases, and the junction held 15 bases outside the gene matches. The CDR3 loop reads CASSSLDRQGHLEAFF. The CDR3 nucleotides read TGTGCCAGCAGTTCCCTGGACAGACAGGGGCACTTAGAAGCTTTCTTT.

The chain uses TRBV18 and TRBJ1-5; D unclear. V was shortened by 3 bases and J by 0 bases, with 12 bases between the two germline ends. Germline CDR1 KGHSH, CDR2 LQKENI. CDR3 length equals 16 residues. The CDR3 sequence is CASSPSGRNSNQPQHF. The CDR3 DNA reads TGTGCCAGCTCACCTTCCGGCAGGAATAGCAATCAGCCCCAGCATTTT.

J is TRBJ2-7 and V is TRBV6-5; D may be TRBD2 (6 bases). Looked up from germline, CDR1 is MNHEY and CDR2 is SVGAGI. Trimming stripped 7 bases from V and 6 bases from J, with 16 bases between. The CDR3 loop spans 13 amino acids. CDR3 sequence (DNA): TGTGCCAGCAAACGGGACCTCGGGGGCGAGCAGTACTTC. This codes for CASKRDLGGEQYF.

This clone was detected only once. The chain joins TRBV7-2 to TRBJ2-2; possibly TRBD2 for D (5 bases). The V gene's germline CDR1 is SGHTA and CDR2 FQGNSA. V lost 3 bases to trimming and J lost 8 bases, with 10 bases between them. The CDR3 consists of 13 residues. CDR3 bases: TGTGCCAGCAGCTTTCGGGAAGCTGGGGAGCTGTTTTTT. Translating it yields CASSFREAGELFF. The full variable domain, completed using reference TRBV7-2 and TRBJ2-2, is GAGVSQSPSNKVTEKGKDVELRCDPISGHTALYWYRQSLGQGLEFLIYFQGNSAPDKSGLPSDRFSAERTGGSVSTLTIQRTQQEDSAVYLCASSFREAGELFFGEGSRLTVL.

The chain has TRBV5-6 and TRBJ2-7; D gene ambiguous. The V gene lost 2 bases and the J gene lost 3 bases, with 12 bases spanning the gap. Germline V gene data show CDR1 as SGHDT and CDR2 as YYEEEE. The CDR3 sequence is 14 residues long. The CDR3 sequence is CASSFSLELYEQYF. The CDR3 nucleotides read TGTGCCAGCAGCTTCTCTCTAGAACTCTACGAGCAGTACTTC.